These 28 T cell receptor beta chains share one sample of origin, sequenced in a study of blood T cell repertoires in COVID-19. This table comes from immunoSEQ multiplex PCR, and its TCRdb copy is limited to in-frame clones, with some not included. The sample has more than 200,000 clones; about 80% are singletons. Sequencing was carried out using PBMCs or T cells enriched from blood (not recorded which). Source of these receptors: a man between 60 and 75 years old who had recovered from COVID-19.

This clone was observed a single time. V is TRBV2 and J is TRBJ1-1; TRBD1 matches at 9 bases. This CDR3 is built from 14 residues. V dropped 7 bases and J dropped 1; count of bases not matched to a gene: 4. CDR1 and CDR2 (germline): SNHLY, FYNNEI. The CDR3 DNA reads TGTGCCAGCAATCCGGGACAGGGGAACACTGAAGCTTTCTTT. This gives the protein CASNPGQGNTEAFF.

This chain connects TRBV6-5 to TRBJ1-2, with D perhaps TRBD1 (5 bases). Trimming took 4 bases from V and 3 from J, leaving 12 bases between them. The germline V gene has CDR1 MNHEY and CDR2 SVGAGI. The CDR3 consists of 14 residues. The CDR3 DNA sequence: TGTGCCAGCAGTTCCGATGGGGCCCACTATGGCTACACCTTC. It translates to CASSSDGAHYGYTF.

This chain uses TRBV11-3 with TRBJ1-4, with 8 bases fitting TRBD1. There are 17 residues in the CDR3. The V segment lost 1 base and the J segment 8 bases; nucleotides outside the gene matches: 12. Per germline, CDR1 SGHNT and CDR2 YENEEA. CDR3 coding DNA: TGTGCCAGCAGCTTAGGGTACGCGGGACAGGATGAGGAAAAACTGTTTTTT. Protein product: CASSLGYAGQDEEKLFF.

The chain uses TRBV5-1 and TRBJ2-3, with 7 positions matching TRBD1. Germline values: CDR1 SGHRS, CDR2 YFSETQ. The CDR3 consists of 16 residues. V trimming: 5 bases; J trimming: 0 bases; junction bases outside the gene matches: 9. The CDR3 coding sequence is TGCGCCAGCAGTTCAACAGGGGCTCGGAGCACAGATACGCAGTATTTT. It codes for CASSSTGARSTDTQYF. Using reference TRBV5-1 and TRBJ2-3 for the parts outside the CDR3, the full variable domain is KAGVTQTPRYLIKTRGQQVTLSCSPISGHRSVSWYQQTPGQGLQFLFEYFSETQRNKGNFPGRFSGRQFSNSRSEMNVSTLELGDSALYLCASSSTGARSTDTQYFGPGTRLTVL.

Written as DNA, the CDR3 is TGTGCCAGTAGTTTGGGGGGACTAGCGGGGTCCAATGAGCAGTTCTTC. Amino acids: CASSLGGLAGSNEQFF. The V gene is TRBV7-3, the J gene TRBJ2-1; the match to TRBD2 covers 13 bases. Germline-derived CDR1 and CDR2 are SGHTA and FQGTGA. This CDR3 has 16 residues. V was clipped by 9 bases and J by 6 bases; unmatched bases: 11.

The genes are TRBV3-1 (or the pseudogene TRBV3-2) and TRBJ1-4, with 7 bases matching TRBD1. In germline, CDR1 is LGHDT, CDR2 YNNKEL (reference sequence). There are 17 residues in the CDR3. With V trimmed by 0 bases and J by 3 bases, 7 bases remained unmatched. The CDR3 nucleotides are TGTGCCAGCAGCCAAGATCGCCTAAGGGGGCCTAATGAAAAACTGTTTTTT. Residues: CASSQDRLRGPNEKLFF.

V and J are TRBV6-5 and TRBJ1-4; weak D call: TRBD1 (6 bases). Germline V gene sequence: CDR1 MNHEY, CDR2 SVGAGI. The V and J ends lost 6 bases and 4 bases respectively, with 12 bases between them. This CDR3 region has 14 residues. For the CDR3, the DNA is TGTGCCAGCAGCGACAGGTGGGATAATGAAAAACTGTTTTTT. Its protein product is CASSDRWDNEKLFF.

The chain links TRBV7-6 to TRBJ2-3; 7 bases line up with TRBD1. The CDR3 extends over 14 amino acids. From germline, CDR1 is SGHVS and CDR2 FNYEAQ. Germline trimming cut 2 bases from V and 4 bases from J; bases unmatched to any gene: 3. CDR3 bases: TGTGCCAGCAGCTTACTTGACAGGGCAGATACGCAGTATTTT. Translated: CASSLLDRADTQYF.

This CDR3 is CASSLGGRQPQHF. CDR3 nucleotide sequence: TGTGCCAGCAGCTTAGGGGGGAGGCAGCCCCAGCATTTT. The chain joins TRBV7-2 to TRBJ1-5, with a possible D match to TRBD1 (5 bases). The CDR3 has 13 residues. Deletions cut 1 base from V and 7 bases from J, with 8 bases between. Germline V gives CDR1 SGHTA, CDR2 FQGNSA.

V gene TRBV6-5 combines with J gene TRBJ1-3, with 7 nucleotides matching TRBD1. Germline CDR1 and CDR2: MNHEY and SVGAGI. V shed 5 bases and J 0 bases; nucleotides not matched to a gene: 4. CDR3 length: 15 amino acids. The CDR3 loop is CASSRQGLSGNTIYF. The CDR3 DNA reads as TGTGCCAGCAGTCGACAGGGCCTCTCTGGAAACACCATATATTTT.

The rearrangement uses TRBV19 and TRBJ2-7; TRBD1 matches at 9 bases. Trimming removed 4 bases from V and 1 base from J; junction bases left unmatched: 8. This CDR3 is 16 amino acids long. Germline V lookup: CDR1 LNHDA, CDR2 SQIVND (reference sequence). The CDR3 DNA is TGTGCCAGTAGTACCGAGAAGGGACAGGGTTCCTACGAGCAGTACTTC. Amino acids: CASSTEKGQGSYEQYF.

The J gene is TRBJ1-4, the V gene TRBV5-1, with TRBD1 identical over 7 bases. This CDR3 contains 16 residues. Germline CDR1 is SGHRS and CDR2 is YFSETQ. The trim removed 4 bases at V and 5 bases at J, leaving 11 bases unmatched. The CDR3 DNA reads as TGCGCCAGCAGCCAAACCAAGACAGGGCTGAATGAAAAACTGTTTTTT. It encodes CASSQTKTGLNEKLFF. The full variable domain, completed using reference TRBV5-1 and TRBJ1-4, is KAGVTQTPRYLIKTRGQQVTLSCSPISGHRSVSWYQQTPGQGLQFLFEYFSETQRNKGNFPGRFSGRQFSNSRSEMNVSTLELGDSALYLCASSQTKTGLNEKLFFGSGTQLSVL.

This clone has a handful of counts. This chain connects TRBV5-1 to TRBJ1-6; the D gene is possibly TRBD1 (5 bases). Trimming cost V 3 bases and J 1 base, with 8 bases left between them. CDR3 size: 15 residues. Germline values: CDR1 SGHRS, CDR2 YFSETQ. The CDR3 nucleotides are TGCGCCAGCAGCTCGGACATTTCCTATAATTCACCCCTCCACTTT. Its translation is CASSSDISYNSPLHF. The full variable domain, with the rest looked up from reference TRBV5-1 and TRBJ1-6, is KAGVTQTPRYLIKTRGQQVTLSCSPISGHRSVSWYQQTPGQGLQFLFEYFSETQRNKGNFPGRFSGRQFSNSRSEMNVSTLELGDSALYLCASSSDISYNSPLHFGNGTRLTVT.

The chain joins TRBV12-3 or TRBV12-4 to TRBJ2-3; D perhaps matches TRBD1 (5 bases). The CDR3 runs to 13 residues. V lost 3 bases and J lost 7, with 11 bases in between. CDR3 sequence: CASSLTGANTQYF. DNA of the CDR3: TGTGCCAGCAGTTTGACTGGGGCAAATACGCAGTATTTT.

The gene calls are TRBV7-2 and TRBJ1-1, with 9 bases aligning to TRBD1. The CDR3 is 11 amino acids. The J segment lost 9 bases and the V segment lost 8 bases, leaving 4 bases of the junction unmatched. The germline gives CDR1 SGHTA, CDR2 FQGNSA. CDR3 sequence (DNA): TGTGCCAGCGGGGACAGGGATCAAGCTTTCTTT. It codes for CASGDRDQAFF.

The V and J genes are TRBV18 and TRBJ1-1, with D possibly being TRBD1 (5 bases). CDR1 and CDR2 (germline): KGHSH, LQKENI. The CDR3 sequence is 15 residues long. V was trimmed by 4 bases and J by 0 bases, leaving 12 bases between them. The CDR3 is CASSRLGQMNTEAFF. CDR3 in DNA: TGTGCCAGCTCACGCTTGGGGCAGATGAACACTGAAGCTTTCTTT.

This clone was detected a few times. The J gene is TRBJ1-4, the V gene TRBV27, with D tentatively TRBD1 (5 bases). V dropped 3 bases and J dropped 4 bases, with 9 bases sitting between them. This CDR3 has 14 residues. In germline, CDR1 is MNHEY, CDR2 SMNVEV (reference sequence). The CDR3 region is CASSFGGGNEKLFF. In DNA form, the CDR3 reads TGTGCCAGCAGTTTCGGGGGAGGTAATGAAAAACTGTTTTTT.

This clone was seen only once. The chain recombines TRBV6-1 with TRBJ1-6; D ambiguous. The CDR3 loop spans 15 amino acids. Trimming removed 2 bases from V and 9 bases from J, with 14 bases in between. Germline V gene lookup returns CDR1 MNHNS and CDR2 SASEGT. CDR3 in amino acids: CASSETNDRSSPLHF. The CDR3 DNA is TGTGCCAGCAGTGAAACCAACGACCGGAGTTCACCCCTCCACTTT.

The V and J genes are TRBV7-3 and TRBJ2-5; maybe TRBD2 (7 bases). CDR1 is SGHTA, CDR2 FQGTGA, per germline. The V and J ends lost 3 bases and 5 bases respectively, with 13 bases between them. The CDR3 runs to 14 residues. The CDR3 DNA reads TGTGCCAGCAGCTTCGGGGGGCCCGGGGAGACCCAGTACTTC. It codes for CASSFGGPGETQYF.

The J gene is TRBJ2-7, the V gene TRBV6-5, with no clear D. Deletions cut 7 bases from V and 3 bases from J, with 10 bases between. Germline V gene lookup returns CDR1 MNHEY and CDR2 SVGAGI. The CDR3 contains 12 residues. For the CDR3, the DNA is TGTGCCAGCACTCGAGACAACTACGAGCAGTACTTC. Translated, it gives CASTRDNYEQYF.

The V and J genes are TRBV4-3 and TRBJ1-2, with TRBD1 matching 7 bases. This CDR3 comprises 14 residues. CDR1 is LGHNA, CDR2 YSLEER, per germline. Unmatched junction bases numbered 5, after V lost 0 bases and J lost 7 bases. The CDR3 nucleotides read TGCGCCAGCAGCCAAGATCACAGGGGCTCTGGCTACACCTTC. This gives the protein CASSQDHRGSGYTF.

A single count supports this clone. The rearrangement uses TRBV2 and TRBJ2-2; D perhaps matches TRBD2 (5 bases). This CDR3 spans 15 amino acids. The germline V gene encodes CDR1 SNHLY and CDR2 FYNNEI. Trimming cost V 7 bases and J 0 bases, with 12 bases left between them. This CDR3 is CASTLKGANTGELFF. CDR3 DNA sequence: TGTGCCAGCACTTTAAAGGGAGCGAACACCGGGGAGCTGTTTTTT.

The gene calls are TRBV7-2 and TRBJ1-4; D is uncertain. V shed 2 bases and J shed 2 bases, with 12 bases lying between them. Germline CDR1 and CDR2: SGHTA and FQGNSA. The CDR3 sequence is 16 residues long. The CDR3 nucleotides read TGTGCCAGCAGCTTAATGCGGGGAGGGACTAATGAAAAACTGTTTTTT. Amino acids: CASSLMRGGTNEKLFF.

The genes are TRBV11-1 and TRBJ2-5; D is possibly TRBD2 (5 bases). The CDR3 runs to 16 residues. The V end was cut by 2 bases, the J end by 4 bases, with 17 bases between. Germline CDR1 is SGHAT and CDR2 is FQDESV (reference sequence). This CDR3 reads CASSLPLAIKPETQYF. The CDR3 bases are TGTGCCAGCAGCTTACCCCTAGCCATAAAACCAGAGACCCAGTACTTC.

Only a few counts were recorded for this clone. This rearrangement joins TRBV6-1 to TRBJ1-2; D is ambiguous. V was trimmed by 1 base and J by 2 bases, leaving 11 bases between them. Germline lookup yields CDR1 MNHNS and CDR2 SASEGT. The CDR3 contains 15 residues. CDR3 DNA: TGTGCCAGCAGTGAAGTTTTGGTCAGGAACTATGGCTACACCTTC. This sequence encodes CASSEVLVRNYGYTF.

This rearrangement joins TRBV5-4 to TRBJ2-1; 10 bases are a match to TRBD2. The trim removed 0 bases at V and 7 bases at J, leaving 1 base unmatched. This CDR3 region has 14 residues. From germline, CDR1 is SGHNT and CDR2 YYREEE (reference sequence). CDR3 DNA sequence: TGTGCCAGCAGCTTGGAACTAGCGGGAAATGAGCAGTTCTTC. This translates into CASSLELAGNEQFF.

The chain joins TRBV7-2 to TRBJ1-6; D remains unclear. Germline V gene sequence: CDR1 SGHTA, CDR2 FQGNSA. The CDR3 runs 15 residues. The V gene lost 2 bases and the J gene lost 6 bases, with 11 bases spanning the gap. CDR3 residues: CASSLIAKLNSPLHF. In nucleotides, the CDR3 is TGTGCCAGCAGCTTAATTGCCAAGCTTAATTCACCCCTCCACTTT.

The chain recombines TRBV5-5 with TRBJ1-6; D ambiguous. V was clipped by 3 bases and J by 8 bases, with 9 bases between them. This CDR3 has 13 residues. The germline gives CDR1 SGHKS, CDR2 YYEKEE (reference sequence). The CDR3 region is CASSSNSDSPLHF. CDR3 nucleotides: TGTGCCAGCAGCTCAAACAGTGATTCACCCCTCCACTTT.